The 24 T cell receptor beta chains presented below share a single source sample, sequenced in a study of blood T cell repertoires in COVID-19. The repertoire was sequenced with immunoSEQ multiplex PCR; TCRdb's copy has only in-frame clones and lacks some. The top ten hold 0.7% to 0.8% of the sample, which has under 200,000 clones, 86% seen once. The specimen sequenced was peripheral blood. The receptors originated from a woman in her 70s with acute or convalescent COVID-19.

CDR3: CASRGDSNQPQHF. In nucleotides, the CDR3 is TGTGCCAGCAGGGGCGATAGCAATCAGCCCCAGCATTTT. The chain combines TRBV2 with TRBJ1-5; D gene uncertain. Deletions cut 6 bases from V and 0 bases from J, with 6 bases between. CDR3 length equals 13 residues. Germline assignment: CDR1 SNHLY and CDR2 FYNNEI.

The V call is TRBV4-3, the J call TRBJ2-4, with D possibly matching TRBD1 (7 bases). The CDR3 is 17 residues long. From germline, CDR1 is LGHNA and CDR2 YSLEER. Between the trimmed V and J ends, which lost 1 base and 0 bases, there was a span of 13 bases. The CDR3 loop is CASSQGGGGLAKNIQYF. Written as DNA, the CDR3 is TGCGCCAGCAGCCAAGGCGGAGGGGGCTTAGCCAAAAACATTCAGTACTTC.

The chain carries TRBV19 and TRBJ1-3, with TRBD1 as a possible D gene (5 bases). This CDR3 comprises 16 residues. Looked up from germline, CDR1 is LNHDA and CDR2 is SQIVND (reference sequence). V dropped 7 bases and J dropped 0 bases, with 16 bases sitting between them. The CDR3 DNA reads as TGTGCCAGTACCAAGGGGTTATTGAGCTCTGGAAACACCATATATTTT. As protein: CASTKGLLSSGNTIYF.

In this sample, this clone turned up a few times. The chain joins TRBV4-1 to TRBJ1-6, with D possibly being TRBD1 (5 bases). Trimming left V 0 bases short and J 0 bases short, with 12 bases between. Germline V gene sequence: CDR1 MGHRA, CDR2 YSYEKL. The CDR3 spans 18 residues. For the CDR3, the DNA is TGCGCCAGCAGCCAAGATCCAGGGCGAAGCTCCTATAATTCACCCCTCCACTTT. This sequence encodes CASSQDPGRSSYNSPLHF.

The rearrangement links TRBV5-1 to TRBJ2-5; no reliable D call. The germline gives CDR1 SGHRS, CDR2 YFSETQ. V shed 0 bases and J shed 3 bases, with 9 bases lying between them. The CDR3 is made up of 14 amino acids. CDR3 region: CASSLVGQKETQYF. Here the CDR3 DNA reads TGCGCCAGCAGCTTGGTTGGGCAGAAAGAGACCCAGTACTTC. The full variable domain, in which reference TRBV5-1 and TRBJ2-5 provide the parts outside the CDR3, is KAGVTQTPRYLIKTRGQQVTLSCSPISGHRSVSWYQQTPGQGLQFLFEYFSETQRNKGNFPGRFSGRQFSNSRSEMNVSTLELGDSALYLCASSLVGQKETQYFGPGTRLLVL.

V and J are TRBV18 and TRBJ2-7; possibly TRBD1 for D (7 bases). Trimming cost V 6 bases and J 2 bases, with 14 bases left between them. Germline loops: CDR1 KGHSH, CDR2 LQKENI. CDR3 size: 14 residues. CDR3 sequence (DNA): TGTGCCAGCTCCGAACAGGGGACTCCCTACGAGCAGTACTTC. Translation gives CASSEQGTPYEQYF.

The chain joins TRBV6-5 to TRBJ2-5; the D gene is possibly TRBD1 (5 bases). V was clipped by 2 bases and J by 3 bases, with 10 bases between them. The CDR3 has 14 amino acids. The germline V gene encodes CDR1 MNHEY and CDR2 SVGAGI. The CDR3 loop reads CASSYGPGKETQYF. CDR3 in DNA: TGTGCCAGCAGTTACGGGCCAGGGAAAGAGACCCAGTACTTC.

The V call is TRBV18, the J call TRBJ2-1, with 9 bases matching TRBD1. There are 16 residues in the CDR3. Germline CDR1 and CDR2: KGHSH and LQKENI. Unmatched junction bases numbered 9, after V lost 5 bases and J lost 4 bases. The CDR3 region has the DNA TGTGCCAGCTCAAGTCCTGGGACAGGGTCTTACAATGAGCAGTTCTTC. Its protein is CASSSPGTGSYNEQFF.

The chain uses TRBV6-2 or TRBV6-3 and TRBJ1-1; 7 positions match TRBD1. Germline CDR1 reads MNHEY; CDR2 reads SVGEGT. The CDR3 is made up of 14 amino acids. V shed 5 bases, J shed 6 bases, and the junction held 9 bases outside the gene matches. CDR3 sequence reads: CASSRTGKSPEAFF. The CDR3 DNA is TGTGCCAGCAGTCGGACAGGAAAATCCCCTGAAGCTTTCTTT.

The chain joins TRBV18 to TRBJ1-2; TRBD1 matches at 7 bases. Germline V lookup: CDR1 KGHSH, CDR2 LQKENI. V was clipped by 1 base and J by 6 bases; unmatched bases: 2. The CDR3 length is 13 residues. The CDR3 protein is CASSPQGADGYTF. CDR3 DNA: TGTGCCAGCTCACCACAGGGGGCGGATGGCTACACCTTC.

CDR3 coding DNA: TGTGCCAGCAGCCAGCTCGGACAGGGGGCAACCGGGGAGCTGTTTTTT. It specifies CASSQLGQGATGELFF. The chain uses TRBV14 and TRBJ2-2, with 11 bases lining up with TRBD1. The germline V gene has CDR1 SGHDN and CDR2 FVKESK. The CDR3 covers 16 residues. V lost 3 bases to trimming and J lost 5 bases; unmatched junction nucleotides: 5. The full variable domain, rest sourced from reference TRBV14 and TRBJ2-2, is EAGVTQFPSHSVIEKGQTVTLRCDPISGHDNLYWYRRVMGKEIKFLLHFVKESKQDESGMPNNRFLAERTGGTYSTLKVQPAELEDSGVYFCASSQLGQGATGELFFGEGSRLTVL.

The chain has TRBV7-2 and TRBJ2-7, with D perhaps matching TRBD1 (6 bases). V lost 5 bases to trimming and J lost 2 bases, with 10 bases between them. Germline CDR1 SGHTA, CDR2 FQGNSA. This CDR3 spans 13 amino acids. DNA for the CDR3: TGTGCCAGCAGCCACACAGGGCCCTACGAGCAGTACTTC. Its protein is CASSHTGPYEQYF.

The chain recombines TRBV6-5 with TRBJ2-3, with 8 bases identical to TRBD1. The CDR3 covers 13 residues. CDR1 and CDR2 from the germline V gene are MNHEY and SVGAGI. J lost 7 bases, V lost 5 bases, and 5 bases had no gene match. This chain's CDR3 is CASSRDRPNTQYF. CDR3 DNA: TGTGCCAGCAGTAGGGACAGGCCGAATACGCAGTATTTT.

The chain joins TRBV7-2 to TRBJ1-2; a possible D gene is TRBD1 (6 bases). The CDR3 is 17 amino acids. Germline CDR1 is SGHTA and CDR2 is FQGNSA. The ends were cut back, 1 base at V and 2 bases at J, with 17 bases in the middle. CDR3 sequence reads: CASSLGGGRQTNYGYTF. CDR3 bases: TGTGCCAGCAGCTTAGGAGGGGGTCGACAGACCAACTATGGCTACACCTTC.

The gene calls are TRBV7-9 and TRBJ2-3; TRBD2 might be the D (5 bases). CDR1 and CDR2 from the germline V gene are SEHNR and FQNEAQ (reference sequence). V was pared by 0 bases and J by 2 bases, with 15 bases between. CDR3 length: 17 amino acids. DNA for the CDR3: TGTGCCAGCAGCTTAGCGGCTAGCCTATTCTCCACAGATACGCAGTATTTT. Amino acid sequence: CASSLAASLFSTDTQYF.

The CDR3 loop is CASSPHGLSSSYNSPLHF. The CDR3 region has the DNA TGTGCCAGCAGCCCCCACGGACTATCGAGCTCCTATAATTCACCCCTCCACTTT. The rearrangement joins TRBV11-3 to TRBJ1-6; D unresolved. The CDR3 covers 18 residues. Per the germline V gene, CDR1 is SGHNT and CDR2 is YENEEA. Trimming removed 5 bases at V and 0 bases at J, with 17 bases between.

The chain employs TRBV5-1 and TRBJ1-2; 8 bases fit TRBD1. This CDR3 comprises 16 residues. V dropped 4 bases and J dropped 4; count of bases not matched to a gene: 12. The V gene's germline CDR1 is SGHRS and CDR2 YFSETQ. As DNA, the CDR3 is TGCGCCAGCAGCCCGGCTTACGGACAGGGAGTCTATGGCTACACCTTC. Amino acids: CASSPAYGQGVYGYTF. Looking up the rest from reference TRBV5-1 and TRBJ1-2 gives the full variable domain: KAGVTQTPRYLIKTRGQQVTLSCSPISGHRSVSWYQQTPGQGLQFLFEYFSETQRNKGNFPGRFSGRQFSNSRSEMNVSTLELGDSALYLCASSPAYGQGVYGYTFGSGTRLTVV.

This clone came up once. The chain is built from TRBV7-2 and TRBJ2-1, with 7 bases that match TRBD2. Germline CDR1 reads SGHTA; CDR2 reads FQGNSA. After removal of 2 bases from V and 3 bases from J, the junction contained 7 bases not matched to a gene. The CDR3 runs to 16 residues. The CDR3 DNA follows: TGTGCCAGCAGCTTAACCGGGCGGGAGATCTACAATGAGCAGTTCTTC. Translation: CASSLTGREIYNEQFF.

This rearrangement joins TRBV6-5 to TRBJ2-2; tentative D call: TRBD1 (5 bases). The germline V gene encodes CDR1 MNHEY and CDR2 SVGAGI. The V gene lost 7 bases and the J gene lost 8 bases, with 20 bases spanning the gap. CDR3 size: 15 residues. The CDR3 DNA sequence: TGTGCCAGCAACGGGTTGAAGGGGCCAGGAGGGGAGCTGTTTTTT. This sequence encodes CASNGLKGPGGELFF.

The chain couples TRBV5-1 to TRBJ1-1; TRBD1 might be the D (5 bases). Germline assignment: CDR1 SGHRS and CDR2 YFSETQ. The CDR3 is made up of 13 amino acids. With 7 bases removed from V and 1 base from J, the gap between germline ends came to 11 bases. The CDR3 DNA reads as TGCGCCAGCGAGGAAGGGGCGAACACTGAAGCTTTCTTT. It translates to CASEEGANTEAFF. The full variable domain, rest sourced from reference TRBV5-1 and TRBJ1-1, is KAGVTQTPRYLIKTRGQQVTLSCSPISGHRSVSWYQQTPGQGLQFLFEYFSETQRNKGNFPGRFSGRQFSNSRSEMNVSTLELGDSALYLCASEEGANTEAFFGQGTRLTVV.

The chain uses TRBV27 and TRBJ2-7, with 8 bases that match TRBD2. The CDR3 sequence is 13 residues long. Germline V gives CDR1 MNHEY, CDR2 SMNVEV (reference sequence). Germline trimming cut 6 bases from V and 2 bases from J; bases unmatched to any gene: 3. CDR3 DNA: TGTGCCAGCAGGTTAGCGGGAACCTACGAGCAGTACTTC. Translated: CASRLAGTYEQYF.

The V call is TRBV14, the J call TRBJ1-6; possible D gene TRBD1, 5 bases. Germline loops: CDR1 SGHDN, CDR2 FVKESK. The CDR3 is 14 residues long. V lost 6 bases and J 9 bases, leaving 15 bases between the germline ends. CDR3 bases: TGTGCCAGCAGGCCGGGGGGGGTAGGTTCACCCCTCCACTTT. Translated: CASRPGGVGSPLHF.

In DNA form, the CDR3 reads TGTGCCAGCAGTTATAAGTGGCAGAACAATCAGCCCCAGCATTTT. It specifies CASSYKWQNNQPQHF. The chain couples TRBV28 to TRBJ1-5; D gene ambiguous. V was pared by 4 bases and J by 3 bases, with 13 bases between. This CDR3 has 15 amino acids. In germline, CDR1 is MDHEN, CDR2 SYDVKM. The full variable domain, in which reference TRBV28 and TRBJ1-5 provide the parts outside the CDR3, is DVKVTQSSRYLVKRTGEKVFLECVQDMDHENMFWYRQDPGLGLRLIYFSYDVKMKEKGDIPEGYSVSREKKERFSLILESASTNQTSMYLCASSYKWQNNQPQHFGDGTRLSIL.

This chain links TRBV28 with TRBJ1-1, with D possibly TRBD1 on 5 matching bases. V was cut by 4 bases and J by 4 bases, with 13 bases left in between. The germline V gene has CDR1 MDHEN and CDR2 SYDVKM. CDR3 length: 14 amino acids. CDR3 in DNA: TGTGCCAGCAGTTCGGGGGGATCGATCACTGAAGCTTTCTTT. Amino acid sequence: CASSSGGSITEAFF.